A single sample gave rise to the 26 T cell receptor beta chains below, sequenced in a study of blood T cell repertoires in COVID-19. Only in-frame clones appear in the TCRdb table, and some are missing; sequencing was by immunoSEQ multiplex PCR. The sample shows about 200,000 clones, 80% to 90% of them seen only once. The sample was peripheral blood. The receptors here all came from a man aged 35 to 55 with acute or convalescent COVID-19.

The CDR3 loop reads CSVDPGQGRETQYF. CDR3 DNA: TGCAGCGTTGACCCGGGACAGGGGAGGGAGACCCAGTACTTC. V and J are TRBV29-1 and TRBJ2-5, with 10 bases fitting TRBD1. The CDR3 spans 14 residues. Germline V gives CDR1 SQVTM, CDR2 ANQGSEA. With V trimmed by 3 bases and J by 5 bases, 6 bases remained unmatched.

Only one count was recorded for this clone. The chain recombines TRBV28 with TRBJ1-1, with D unclear. This CDR3 spans 11 amino acids. The germline V and J ends were trimmed by 7 bases and 1 base, with 4 bases remaining between them. Germline V lookup: CDR1 MDHEN, CDR2 SYDVKM. The CDR3 here is CASTENTEAFF. The CDR3, as DNA: TGTGCCAGCACAGAGAACACTGAAGCTTTCTTT.

The chain employs TRBV2 and TRBJ2-1, with D perhaps TRBD2 (6 bases). The germline CDR1 and CDR2 sequences are SNHLY and FYNNEI. The CDR3 is 13 residues long. The V and J ends lost 6 bases and 6 bases respectively, with 12 bases between them. Here the CDR3 reads CASRGLALNEQFF. In DNA, the CDR3 is TGTGCCAGCAGGGGACTCGCTCTCAATGAGCAGTTCTTC.

The chain carries TRBV4-2 and TRBJ2-1; 9 nucleotides agree with TRBD1. The CDR3 covers 15 residues. CDR1 and CDR2 from the germline V gene are LGHNA and YNFKEQ. Trimming at V came to 2 bases and at J to 6 bases, leaving 5 bases not matched to a gene. The CDR3 DNA is TGTGCCAGCAGCCAAATCGGGGACAGGGCCAATGAGCAGTTCTTC. Amino acids: CASSQIGDRANEQFF.

The CDR3 DNA is TGTGCCAGCAGCTCCGGGACAGGGGTCGACTTTTTGAATCAGCCCCAGCATTTT. Protein sequence: CASSSGTGVDFLNQPQHF. This chain joins TRBV2 and TRBJ1-5; 10 bases match TRBD1. Per the germline V gene, CDR1 is SNHLY and CDR2 is FYNNEI. The CDR3 length is 18 residues. Trimming took 6 bases from V and 4 from J; bases not matched to a gene: 15. Full variable domain (rest looked up from reference TRBV2 and TRBJ1-5): EPEVTQTPSHQVTQMGQEVILRCVPISNHLYFYWYRQILGQKVEFLVSFYNNEISEKSEIFDDQFSVERPDGSNFTLKIRSTKLEDSAMYFCASSSGTGVDFLNQPQHFGDGTRLSIL.

This sequence joins TRBV27 and TRBJ2-1, with D perhaps TRBD2 (6 bases). CDR1 and CDR2 (germline): MNHEY, SMNVEV (reference sequence). This CDR3 is 16 amino acids long. Trimming took off 7 bases at V and 7 bases at J, with 23 bases between the two ends. CDR3 DNA sequence: TGTGCCAGCATCCCACGGGCGGGAAAGGCTGTTAATGAGCAGTTCTTC. Residues: CASIPRAGKAVNEQFF.

J is TRBJ2-7 and V is TRBV29-1, with D unresolved. Looked up from germline, CDR1 is SQVTM and CDR2 is ANQGSEA. The CDR3 totals 10 residues. With 4 bases removed from V and 5 bases from J, the gap between germline ends came to 6 bases. The CDR3 coding sequence is TGCAGCGTTGTCCGAGACGAGCAGTACTTC. Protein: CSVVRDEQYF.

The rearrangement joins TRBV14 to TRBJ2-3; 11 bases map to TRBD2. The CDR3 extends over 17 amino acids. Trimming cost V 0 bases and J 4 bases; bases outside gene matches: 6. Germline lookup yields CDR1 SGHDN and CDR2 FVKESK. In DNA form, the CDR3 reads TGTGCCAGCAGCCAAGATTGGGGGACTAGCGGCGCAGATACGCAGTATTTT. It codes for CASSQDWGTSGADTQYF.

In DNA, the CDR3 is TGTGCCAGCAGTTTACCGACAGGGGTTTTCAGCTACACCTTC. Its translation is CASSLPTGVFSYTF. This sequence joins TRBV28 and TRBJ1-2, with TRBD1 matching over 8 bases. CDR1 MDHEN and CDR2 SYDVKM come from the germline V gene. V was clipped by 2 bases and J by 9 bases; unmatched bases: 8. This CDR3 has 14 residues.

This clone was seen a single time. DNA for the CDR3: TGTGCCAGCAGCTTAGATCGGACAGCCTCTGGGGCCAACGTCCTGACTTTC. It specifies CASSLDRTASGANVLTF. V and J are TRBV7-9 and TRBJ2-6; TRBD1 is a possible D gene (6 bases). The germline V and J ends were trimmed by 1 base and 0 bases, with 10 bases remaining between them. Germline V lookup: CDR1 SEHNR, CDR2 FQNEAQ (reference sequence). CDR3 length: 17 residues.

V and J are TRBV28 and TRBJ2-7; D perhaps matches TRBD1 (6 bases). The CDR3 runs to 15 residues. Trimming shortened V by 7 bases and J by 0 bases, and 16 bases separated the two germline ends. CDR1 and CDR2 (germline): MDHEN, SYDVKM. The CDR3 nucleotides are TGTGCCAGCAACTCCCGGGACATACTCTCCTACGAGCAGTACTTC. Protein product: CASNSRDILSYEQYF.

V is TRBV9 and J is TRBJ1-2, with a possible D match to TRBD1 (5 bases). Germline-derived CDR1 and CDR2 are SGDLS and YYNGEE. V lost 4 bases, J lost 1 base, and 23 bases lay in between. This CDR3 region has 18 residues. DNA for the CDR3: TGTGCCAGCAGCCCCCCCGTCGGCAGGGCCTCTAGTAACTATGGCTACACCTTC. Its protein is CASSPPVGRASSNYGYTF.

V gene TRBV18 combines with J gene TRBJ1-2; the D gene is possibly TRBD1 (5 bases). The CDR3 consists of 16 residues. CDR1 and CDR2 (germline): KGHSH, LQKENI. Between the trimmed V and J ends, which lost 3 bases and 0 bases, there was a span of 14 bases. In nucleotides, the CDR3 is TGTGCCAGCTCACCGTCGGGGGATCCCTCTAACTATGGCTACACCTTC. It specifies CASSPSGDPSNYGYTF.

Details on this clone: The same CDR3 can be traced to other DNA sequences in this sample. This chain links TRBV5-1 with TRBJ1-1; 7 bases agree with TRBD1. The CDR3 contains 12 residues. Germline CDR1 SGHRS, CDR2 YFSETQ. The trim removed 2 bases at V and 8 bases at J, leaving 3 bases unmatched. The CDR3: CASSFGGGEAFF. CDR3 coding DNA: TGCGCCAGCAGCTTCGGAGGGGGCGAAGCTTTCTTT.

This chain links TRBV6-5 with TRBJ2-2; the D gene is possibly TRBD2 (5 bases). This CDR3 contains 14 residues. With 8 bases removed from V and 5 bases from J, the gap between germline ends came to 15 bases. Germline assignment: CDR1 MNHEY and CDR2 SVGAGI. CDR3 in amino acids: CASRGFLGTGELFF. The CDR3 DNA reads TGTGCCAGCCGGGGATTCCTGGGGACCGGGGAGCTGTTTTTT.

The V and J genes are TRBV7-8 and TRBJ1-1; D is unclear. The V end lost 5 bases, the J end lost 0 bases, and 10 bases lay between the germline ends. Germline CDR1 SGHVS, CDR2 FQNEAQ. The CDR3 is 14 amino acids. CDR3 nucleotides: TGTGCCAGCAGCCCAACGAGCTTGAACACTGAAGCTTTCTTT. Translating gives CASSPTSLNTEAFF. The entire variable domain, with the rest obtained from reference TRBV7-8 and TRBJ1-1, is as follows: GAGVSQSPRYKVAKRGQDVALRCDPISGHVSLFWYQQALGQGPEFLTYFQNEAQLDKSGLPSDRFFAERPEGSVSTLKIQRTQQEDSAVYLCASSPTSLNTEAFFGQGTRLTVV.

This chain joins TRBV27 and TRBJ2-5, with 15 nucleotides matching TRBD2. V lost 4 bases and J lost 5; bases outside the gene matches: 8. The CDR3 runs to 17 residues. Germline CDR1 reads MNHEY; CDR2 reads SMNVEV (reference sequence). The DNA for the CDR3 is TGTGCCAGCAGTTCCTGGACTAGCGGGAGGGGGGAGGAGACCCAGTACTTC. Protein: CASSSWTSGRGEETQYF.

The chain combines TRBV7-9 with TRBJ2-7, with 7 bases identical to TRBD1. CDR1 and CDR2 (germline): SEHNR, FQNEAQ (reference sequence). This CDR3 is built from 15 residues. The V and J ends lost 5 bases and 1 base, in that order; junction bases with no gene match: 8. The CDR3 spells CASSPPGGISYEQYF. The CDR3 DNA is TGTGCCAGCAGCCCTCCAGGGGGTATATCCTACGAGCAGTACTTC.

V gene TRBV30 combines with J gene TRBJ2-5; D remains ambiguous. V lost 3 bases and J lost 4, with 9 bases in between. This CDR3 contains 12 residues. Germline CDR1 reads GTSNPN; CDR2 reads SVGIG (reference sequence). The CDR3 region has the DNA TGTGCCTGGAGCGAGGTAGGAGAGACCCAGTACTTC. It codes for CAWSEVGETQYF.

This chain connects TRBV5-1 to TRBJ2-1, with TRBD2 identical over 13 bases. Germline V gene data show CDR1 as SGHRS and CDR2 as YFSETQ. The CDR3 is 17 residues long. V gave up 5 bases and J gave up 0 bases; unmatched junction bases: 5. The CDR3 DNA reads as TGCGCCAGCAGTGGACTAGCGGGAGAGCTCTCCTACAATGAGCAGTTCTTC. Translation gives CASSGLAGELSYNEQFF.

In DNA form, the CDR3 reads TGTGCCAGCAGCCGAGGCAAGGCCACTGAAGCTTTCTTT. It yields the protein CASSRGKATEAFF. The V call is TRBV6-5, the J call TRBJ1-1; D not resolved. Germline loops: CDR1 MNHEY, CDR2 SVGAGI. The V gene lost 6 bases and the J gene lost 4 bases, with 12 bases spanning the gap. The CDR3 loop spans 13 amino acids.

This chain connects TRBV10-3 to TRBJ2-5; D is possibly TRBD2 (5 bases). This CDR3 is 14 amino acids long. Germline-derived CDR1 and CDR2 are ENHRY and SYGVKD. The V end was cut by 4 bases, the J end by 2 bases, with 11 bases between. CDR3: CAISGWTRQETQYF. CDR3 coding DNA: TGTGCCATCAGTGGATGGACTCGACAAGAGACCCAGTACTTC.

This chain connects TRBV5-1 to TRBJ2-3, with TRBD2 matching 10 bases. V dropped 2 bases and J dropped 2; count of bases not matched to a gene: 5. Per germline, CDR1 SGHRS and CDR2 YFSETQ. This CDR3 has 16 amino acids. CDR3 DNA: TGCGCCAGCAGCTTTATAGCGGGGGGTCTCACAGATACGCAGTATTTT. Its protein is CASSFIAGGLTDTQYF.

CDR3 bases: TGTGCCAGCAGCCCCGGACAGGCGATCCTTAAAAACATTCAGTACTTC. Translation gives CASSPGQAILKNIQYF. The genes are TRBV28 and TRBJ2-4, with TRBD1 matching 7 bases. V was pared by 6 bases and J by 4 bases, with 12 bases of the junction left unmatched. This CDR3 comprises 16 residues. Germline V gene lookup returns CDR1 MDHEN and CDR2 SYDVKM.

V and J are TRBV6-5 and TRBJ2-7; 9 bases agree with TRBD2. Trimming took 5 bases from V and 2 from J; bases not matched to a gene: 7. Germline V gene lookup returns CDR1 MNHEY and CDR2 SVGAGI. The CDR3 loop spans 15 amino acids. The CDR3 region is CASSRQTSGTYEQYF. The CDR3 bases are TGTGCCAGCAGTCGCCAGACTAGCGGCACCTACGAGCAGTACTTC.

The chain carries TRBV25-1 and TRBJ1-2; unclear D gene. The CDR3 has 14 amino acids. The germline V gene has CDR1 MGHDK and CDR2 SYGVNS. V was shortened by 4 bases and J by 4 bases, with 13 bases between the two germline ends. The CDR3 DNA reads as TGTGCCAGCAGTGCCGAGGGAGGGATCTATGGCTACACCTTC. This encodes CASSAEGGIYGYTF.